The text below deals with one TCR beta chain. Its antigen is unknown. The study sorted every CD8+ T cell subset in triplicate at 300,000 to 350,000 cells each. This sample is part of a study of CXCR3-negative and CXCR3-positive naive CD8 T cells. Across the whole study: Per-library TRB read counts averaged about 1.5 +/- 0.3 million, adding up to approximately 130 million in total.

Findings and limits, study-wide: Memory CD8+ T cell repertoires were far less diverse than both naive subsets. In CXCR3-positive naive cells, the TRB CDR3s were more hydrophobic than in CXCR3-negative naive cells. Memory cells showed distinct TRBV-TRBJ patterns, while the two naive subsets matched.

Carrying UMI labels, the TRB cDNA libraries were prepared through 5' RACE. TCRdb re-called the 5' RACE reads; one entry per CDR3 protein, DNA not given. This sample's clone table lists fewer than 6,500 distinct CDR3 sequences. The clonotype was recovered from a human donor in good health. Some clones in this sample may be carry-over from other donors' samples. Sequenced sample: naive CXCR3+ CD8+ T cells from blood. Subset denoted: CD45RO-CCR7+CD27+CD95- naive CD8+ T cells expressing CXCR3 (TNR3+).

The CDR3 protein is CASSGTGVLYYGYTF. V and J are TRBV6-1 and TRBJ1-2; TCRdb outputs TRBD1, but without DNA this stays unchecked. This CDR3 has 15 amino acids. Germline lookup yields CDR1 MNHNS and CDR2 SASEGT.